This passage covers 8 T cell receptor beta chains from one sample sequenced in a study of response to subunit inactivated influenza vaccine. TCRdb redid the calling of the RT-PCR reads with MiXCR, one entry per CDR3 protein. The repertoire holds 700,000 to 900,000 distinct CDR3 sequences, approximately 22% seen once, with more than 8.5% in the top ten. This sample comprised PBMCs from blood, obtained less than 6 days after vaccination. All receptors derive from a man in his fifties or sixties who received an inactivated influenza vaccine.

A few counts support this clonotype. Compared with germline, one end of the junction differs, possibly owing to a read error. The chain is built from TRBV20-1 and TRBJ2-7, with 12 bases aligning to TRBD1. CDR1 is DFQATT, CDR2 SNEGSKA, per germline (reference sequence). This CDR3 spans 17 amino acids. As DNA, the CDR3 is TGCTGTGCTAGAGATTTCACCGGGACAGGGGGCGTCAACGAGCAGTACTTC. This translates into CCARDFTGTGGVNEQYF.

The genes are TRBV5-1 and TRBJ2-7; 9 positions match TRBD2. V trimming: 7 bases; J trimming: 0 bases; junction bases outside the gene matches: 11. The CDR3 is made up of 16 amino acids. The germline V gene encodes CDR1 SGHRS and CDR2 YFSETQ. The CDR3 spells CASLSRLAEISYEQYF. As DNA, the CDR3 is TGCGCCAGCCTTTCTAGACTAGCGGAGATCTCCTACGAGCAGTACTTC.

In its sample, this clonotype was seen many times. This chain connects TRBV6-1 to TRBJ1-5; 8 bases fit TRBD1. The CDR3 runs 15 residues. Trimming cost V 7 bases and J 1 base; bases outside gene matches: 6. The germline CDR1 and CDR2 sequences are MNHNS and SASEGT. As DNA, the CDR3 is TGTGCCAGCACCGGACAGGGTCCCAGCAATCAGCCCCAGCATTTT. This codes for CASTGQGPSNQPQHF.

This clonotype showed up just a few times. The rearrangement uses TRBV18 and TRBJ2-1; the D gene is possibly TRBD1 (6 bases). Trimming removed 1 base from V and 5 bases from J, with 15 bases in between. The CDR3 spans 16 residues. Looked up from germline, CDR1 is KGHSH and CDR2 is LQKENI. DNA for the CDR3: TGTGCCAGCTCACCACGTCTCACAGGGTGGGACAATGAGCAGTTCTTC. It is translated as CASSPRLTGWDNEQFF. The whole variable domain, remainder taken from reference TRBV18 and TRBJ2-1, is NAGVMQNPRHLVRRRGQEARLRCSPMKGHSHVYWYRQLPEEGLKFMVYLQKENIIDESGMPKERFSAEFPKEGPSILRIQQVVRGDSAAYFCASSPRLTGWDNEQFFGPGTRLTVL.

V gene TRBV21-1 combines with J gene TRBJ1-1. TRBV21-1 is tagged as a pseudogene. The CDR3 is 16 residues long. In DNA form, the CDR3 reads TGTGCCAGCAGCACCATCCCATGGACGGGGAACACTGAAGCTTTCTTT. Its protein product is CASSTIPWTGNTEAFF.

This clonotype was detected many times. This rearrangement joins TRBV3-1 to TRBJ2-2; D ambiguous. Germline CDR1 is LGHDT and CDR2 is YNNKEL (reference sequence). Trimming removed 4 bases at V and 4 bases at J, with 7 bases between. The CDR3 spans 13 residues. The CDR3 region has the DNA TGTGCCAGCAGCCCTGCCGGCACCGGGGAGCTGTTTTTT. It encodes CASSPAGTGELFF.

There are a few counts of this clonotype. The chain recombines TRBV9 with TRBJ2-2; D might be TRBD2 (5 bases). Trimming took off 5 bases at V and 0 bases at J, with 14 bases between the two ends. The CDR3 consists of 16 residues. CDR1 is SGDLS, CDR2 YYNGEE, per germline. CDR3 nucleotide sequence: TGTGCCAGCAGAAGAGGAGGAACCGCGAACACCGGGGAGCTGTTTTTT. Its translation is CASRRGGTANTGELFF.

The table lists this clonotype with a count of one. This chain joins TRBV14 and TRBJ2-3, with 12 bases lining up with TRBD2. The germline V gene encodes CDR1 SGHDN and CDR2 FVKESK. The junction had 9 bases not matched to a gene; V was cut back by 0 bases and J by 2 bases. The CDR3 sequence is 19 residues long. The CDR3 bases are TGTGCCAGCAGCCAAGAATCGAGACTAGCGGGGGAAGTCACAGATACGCAGTATTTT. Translating it yields CASSQESRLAGEVTDTQYF.